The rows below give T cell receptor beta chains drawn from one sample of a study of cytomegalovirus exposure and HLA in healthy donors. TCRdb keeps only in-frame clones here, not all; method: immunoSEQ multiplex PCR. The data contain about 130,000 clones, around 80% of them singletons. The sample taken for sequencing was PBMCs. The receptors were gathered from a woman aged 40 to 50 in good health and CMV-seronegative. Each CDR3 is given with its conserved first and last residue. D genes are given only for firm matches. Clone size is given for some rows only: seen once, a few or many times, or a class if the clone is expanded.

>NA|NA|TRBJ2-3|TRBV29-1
TGCAGCGGGAAGTCAAGACTAAGCACAGATACGCAGTATTTT
CSGKSRLSTDTQYF
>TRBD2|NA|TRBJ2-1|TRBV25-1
TGTGCCAGCAGTGACCGGGGACTAGGAGGGAACAATGAGCAGTTCTTC
CASSDRGLGGNNEQFF
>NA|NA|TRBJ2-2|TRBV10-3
TGTGCCATCAGTGTTGTTTCAGCGGACACCGGGGAGCTGTTTTTT
CAISVVSADTGELFF
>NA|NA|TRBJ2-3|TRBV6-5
TGTGCCAGCAGTTACTCGGGCAGCCCGACAGATACGCAGTATTTT
CASSYSGSPTDTQYF
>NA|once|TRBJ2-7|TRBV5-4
TGTGCCAGCAGCTTGCGGGGGGCAAACGAGCAGTACTTC
CASSLRGANEQYF
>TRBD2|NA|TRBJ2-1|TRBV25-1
TGTGCCAGCAGCGGGGGGGCCTACAATGAGCAGTTCTTC
CASSGGAYNEQFF
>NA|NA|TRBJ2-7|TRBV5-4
TGTGCCAGCAGCTTGGAATTGGCAGGGCGGCGCGAGCAGTACTTC
CASSLELAGRREQYF
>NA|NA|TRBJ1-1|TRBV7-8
TGTGCCAGCTCGCCCTATACTGAAGCTTTCTTT
CASSPYTEAFF
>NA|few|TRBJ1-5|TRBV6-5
TGTGCCAGCAGGGACAGTAATCAGCCCCAGCATTTT
CASRDSNQPQHF
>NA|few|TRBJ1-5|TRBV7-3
TGTGCCAGCAGCTTCTCGAGGGAGAGAAGTCAGCCCCAGCATTTT
CASSFSRERSQPQHF
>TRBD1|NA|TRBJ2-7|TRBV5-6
TGTGCCAGCAGCGGGGTGGGACAGGGGGCAGTCGAGCAGTACTTC
CASSGVGQGAVEQYF
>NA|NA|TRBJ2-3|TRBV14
TGTGCCAGCAGCCAAATAGGGGGCACAGATACGCAGTATTTT
CASSQIGGTDTQYF
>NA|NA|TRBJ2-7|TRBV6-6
TGTGCCAGCAGTCACCCCAGGGGCCCAACCCTCTACGAGCAGTACTTC
CASSHPRGPTLYEQYF
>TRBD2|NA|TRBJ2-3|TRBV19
TGTGCCAGTAGTGCTCAGCGGGGCAGCACAGATACGCAGTATTTT
CASSAQRGSTDTQYF
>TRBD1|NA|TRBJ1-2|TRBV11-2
TGTGCCAGCAGCCCTGGACAGGGGGATCGCTACACCTTC
CASSPGQGDRYTF
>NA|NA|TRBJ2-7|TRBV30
TGTGCCGGGGATGATGGAGGGGACCACGAGCAGTACTTC
CAGDDGGDHEQYF
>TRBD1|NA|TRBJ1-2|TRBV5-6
TGTGCCAGCAGCTGGACAGGGGCCTATGGCTACACCTTC
CASSWTGAYGYTF
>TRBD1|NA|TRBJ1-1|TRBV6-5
TGTGCCAGCAGAGAGACAGGGACCCATGAAGCTTTCTTT
CASRETGTHEAFF
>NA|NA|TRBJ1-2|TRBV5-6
TGTGCCAGCAGCTTGGCCGAGGGCAGCTATGGCTACACCTTC
CASSLAEGSYGYTF
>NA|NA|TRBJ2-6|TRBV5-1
TGCGCCAGCAGCTTGGCGGTTACTGGGGCCAACGGCCTGACTTTC
CASSLAVTGANGLTF
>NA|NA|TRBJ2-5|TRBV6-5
TGTGCCAGCAGTCTCTCGACAGGTGCAGGGGAGACCCAGTACTTC
CASSLSTGAGETQYF
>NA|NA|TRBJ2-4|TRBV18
TGTGCCAGCTCACTTGAGGACAGCCTTGGAAACATTCAGTACTTC
CASSLEDSLGNIQYF
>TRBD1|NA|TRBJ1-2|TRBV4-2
TGTGCCAGCAGCCAACCGGGACAGGGTAATTTGGGCTACACCTTC
CASSQPGQGNLGYTF
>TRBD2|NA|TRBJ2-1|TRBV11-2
TGTGCCAGCAGCTTAGATGTTTGGCTAGCGGGAGATCTTCGCTACAATGAGCAGTTCTTC
CASSLDVWLAGDLRYNEQFF
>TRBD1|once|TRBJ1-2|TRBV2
TGTGCCAGCAGTGAAATTCCAGGGGGCGGGTATGGCTACACCTTC
CASSEIPGGGYGYTF
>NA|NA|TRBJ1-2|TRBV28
TGTGCCAGCACCAAGTGGACAGCTAACTATGGCTACACCTTC
CASTKWTANYGYTF
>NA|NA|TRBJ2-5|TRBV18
TGTGCCAGCTCAGACTGGCAAGAGACCCAGTACTTC
CASSDWQETQYF
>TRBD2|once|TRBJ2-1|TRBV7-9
TGTGCCAGCAGCTTCACTAGCGGGGTCCTCCGTAATGAGCAGTTCTTC
CASSFTSGVLRNEQFF
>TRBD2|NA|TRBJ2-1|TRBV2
TGTGCCAGCAGTGGGACTAGCGGGGCCAGCTCCTACAATGAGCAGTTCTTC
CASSGTSGASSYNEQFF
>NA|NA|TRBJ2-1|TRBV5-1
TGCGCCAGCAGCTTAGGACCAGAGCGGGTCCATGAGCAGTTCTTC
CASSLGPERVHEQFF
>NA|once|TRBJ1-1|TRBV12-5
TGTGCTAGTGGTTTGTTTCCGGGCCCCAGGGACACTGAAGCTTTCTTT
CASGLFPGPRDTEAFF
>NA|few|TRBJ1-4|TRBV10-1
TGCGCCAGCAGTAAAGGACAGACGACTAATGAAAAACTGTTTTTT
CASSKGQTTNEKLFF
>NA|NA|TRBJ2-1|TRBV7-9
TGTGCCAGCAGCTTAGACTTCGCGACCTACAATGAGCAGTTCTTC
CASSLDFATYNEQFF